This T cell receptor beta chain originates from a study of beta chain features in type 1 diabetes. A word on this clone: Antigen unknown.

The CDR3 spans 12 residues. V lost 4 bases, J lost 3 bases, and 7 bases lay in between. CDR1 is LNHDA, CDR2 SQIVND, per germline (reference sequence). General study results and limits: All four CD4+ subsets from Type 1 diabetes patients carried moderately but significantly shorter TCRB CDR3s. In these data, an HLA type influence on TCRB rearrangement remained unresolved.

The authors reverse transcribed all of the isolated RNA, so sequencing captured expressed TCRB transcripts. Here immunoSEQ multiplex PCR was the method, and the copy in TCRdb shows in-frame clones only, minus some. The data contain under 300,000 clones, 24% of them singletons. Using CD45RO/CCR7/CD25/CD127/CD95/CD27, CD4+ naive, central memory, regulatory and stem cell-like memory cells were sorted. This TCR was sampled from a woman aged 30 to 39 with type 1 diabetes. This chain links TRBV19 with TRBJ2-7; unclear D gene. The sequencing sample was made of naive CD4+ T cells from blood. The CDR3 loop is CASSRGNYEQYF. In nucleotides, the CDR3 is TGTGCCAGTAGTAGAGGAAACTACGAGCAGTACTTC.